Below, 21 T cell receptor beta chains from the same sample are listed, as sequenced in a study of CD8 T cells in Susac syndrome. RNA, at roughly 0.45 to 1 ug, was reverse transcribed with random hexamers. TCRdb re-called the immunoSEQ multiplex PCR reads with MiXCR, one entry per CDR3 protein. The data hold roughly 100,000 distinct CDR3 sequences, with approximately 95% observed a single time. The sequenced material came from CD8+ T cells from PBMCs. These receptors were collected from a human donor with Susac syndrome.

The chain employs TRBV12-3 or TRBV12-4 and TRBJ1-1, with D uncertain. The CDR3 runs to 14 residues. V lost 6 bases and J lost 1, with 12 bases in between. CDR3 sequence reads: CASRVGESNTEAFF. Here the CDR3 DNA reads TGTGCCAGCAGAGTTGGCGAATCGAACACTGAAGCTTTCTTT.

V usage is TRBV7-8 and J usage is TRBJ1-1; D is unresolved. Germline assignment: CDR1 SGHVS and CDR2 FQNEAQ. Deletions cut 1 base from V and 4 bases from J, with 10 bases between. This CDR3 is 14 amino acids long. CDR3 region: CASSLGGLSTEAFF. The CDR3 DNA is TGTGCCAGCAGCTTAGGCGGTTTGAGCACTGAAGCTTTCTTT.

V and J are TRBV15 and TRBJ2-7; D possibly corresponds to TRBD1 (6 bases). V was clipped by 0 bases and J by 6 bases, with 12 bases between them. The CDR3 is 14 amino acids. CDR1 and CDR2 from the germline V gene are LNHNV and YYDKDF (reference sequence). The CDR3 region is CATSRDRGGGEQYF. Here the CDR3 DNA reads TGTGCCACCAGCAGAGACCGAGGGGGTGGCGAGCAGTACTTC.

The J gene is TRBJ2-3, the V gene TRBV20-1; D remains ambiguous. Germline V gene sequence: CDR1 DFQATT, CDR2 SNEGSKA (reference sequence). The V gene lost 6 bases and the J gene lost 5 bases, with 15 bases spanning the gap. There are 13 residues in the CDR3. The CDR3 protein is CSALPRNQDTQYF. CDR3 coding DNA: TGCAGTGCCTTACCCAGGAATCAAGATACGCAGTATTTT.

V usage is TRBV7-8 and J usage is TRBJ2-1; D is unresolved. V lost 10 bases and J lost 6, with 16 bases in between. The CDR3 covers 13 residues. Per the germline V gene, CDR1 is SGHVS and CDR2 is FQNEAQ. The CDR3 sequence is CATAQRFTNEQFF. The DNA for the CDR3 is TGTGCCACCGCGCAGAGGTTTACCAATGAGCAGTTCTTC.

This rearrangement joins TRBV2 to TRBJ1-6, with D perhaps matching TRBD1 (6 bases). The CDR3 spans 14 residues. CDR1 and CDR2 (germline): SNHLY, FYNNEI. V gave up 6 bases and J gave up 8 bases, with 14 bases separating them. CDR3 bases: TGTGCCAGCAGCCCCAGGGGATTCGATTCACCCCTCCACTTT. Its protein product is CASSPRGFDSPLHF.

This chain connects TRBV20-1 to TRBJ2-7; D not certain. CDR1 is DFQATT, CDR2 SNEGSKA, per germline (reference sequence). This CDR3 has 14 residues. Trimming cost V 2 bases and J 2 bases, with 13 bases left between them. DNA of the CDR3: TGCAGTGCTAGACCTCAAACCTCGGCCTACGAGCAGTACTTC. This codes for CSARPQTSAYEQYF.

The CDR3 is CSVRLVGGDEQFF. The CDR3 DNA follows: TGCAGCGTTAGACTAGTCGGAGGCGATGAGCAGTTCTTC. This rearrangement joins TRBV29-1 to TRBJ2-1; possible D gene TRBD2, 6 bases. Trimming took off 5 bases at V and 8 bases at J, with 16 bases between the two ends. Germline V gives CDR1 SQVTM, CDR2 ANQGSEA. The length of the CDR3 is 13 residues.

V usage is TRBV20-1 and J usage is TRBJ1-1; D unresolved. This CDR3 is 13 amino acids long. Trimming stripped 7 bases from V and 1 base from J, with 13 bases between. Germline lookup yields CDR1 DFQATT and CDR2 SNEGSKA (reference sequence). CDR3 in amino acids: CSVPPRENTEAFF. CDR3 DNA: TGCAGTGTTCCCCCAAGGGAGAACACTGAAGCTTTCTTT.

The chain has TRBV7-2 and TRBJ1-2; no reliable D call. From germline, CDR1 is SGHTA and CDR2 FQGNSA. This CDR3 is built from 12 residues. The CDR3 bases are TGTGGGCTAGGCGAGGGAGTGCATGGCTACACCTTC. Translated, it gives CGLGEGVHGYTF.

V is TRBV5-4 and J is TRBJ1-6, with D hard to call. The CDR3 extends over 15 amino acids. The germline V gene has CDR1 SGHNT and CDR2 YYREEE (reference sequence). V was cut by 0 bases and J by 6 bases, with 10 bases left in between. The CDR3: CASSLGEGGNSPLHF. CDR3 coding DNA: TGTGCCAGCAGCTTGGGTGAGGGTGGTAATTCACCCCTCCACTTT.

The chain carries TRBV11-2 and TRBJ2-3; D unclear. Germline V gives CDR1 SGHAT, CDR2 FQNNGV. V lost 5 bases and J lost 6, with 12 bases in between. CDR3 length equals 13 residues. CDR3 in DNA: TGTGCCAGCAGCACCCGACCCGAGGATACGCAGTATTTT. Translated, it gives CASSTRPEDTQYF.

This chain links TRBV5-1 with TRBJ1-2; D ambiguous. The V and J ends lost 2 bases and 7 bases respectively, with 6 bases between them. There are 11 residues in the CDR3. CDR1 is SGHRS and CDR2 is YFSETQ in the germline V gene. The CDR3 protein is CASSLGVGYTF. The CDR3 coding sequence is TGCGCCAGCAGCTTAGGAGTTGGCTACACCTTC.

J is TRBJ2-1 and V is TRBV4-1; either TRBD1 or TRBD2 may fit D (6 bases each). The CDR3 loop spans 14 amino acids. Trimming left V 0 bases short and J 7 bases short, with 10 bases between. Germline loops: CDR1 MGHRA, CDR2 YSYEKL. The DNA of the CDR3 is TGCGCCAGCAGCCAAGATACGGGGGCAAATGAGCAGTTCTTC. Its translation is CASSQDTGANEQFF.

This rearrangement joins TRBV10-2 to TRBJ2-5, with D perhaps matching TRBD2 (5 bases). Germline V gives CDR1 WSHSY, CDR2 SAAADI. CDR3 size: 14 residues. V gave up 2 bases and J gave up 4 bases, with 11 bases separating them. The CDR3 DNA reads as TGCGCCAGCAGTGAGCTGCGGGCGGGAGAGACCCAGTACTTC. Translated: CASSELRAGETQYF.

This clonotype has just one count. CDR3 protein: CASSLAGTGTEQYF. The CDR3 nucleotides read TGTGCCAGCAGCCTCGCCGGGACAGGGACCGAGCAGTACTTC. V usage is TRBV7-8 and J usage is TRBJ2-7; TRBD1 agrees at 9 bases. Per the germline V gene, CDR1 is SGHVS and CDR2 is FQNEAQ. V was clipped by 5 bases and J by 6 bases; unmatched bases: 8. The CDR3 spans 14 residues.

This clonotype appeared once. The chain couples TRBV9 to TRBJ2-5; TRBD2 agrees at 10 bases. The V gene end was trimmed by 0 bases and the J gene end by 4 bases; junction bases not matched to a gene: 3. This CDR3 spans 15 amino acids. CDR1 and CDR2 (germline): SGDLS, YYNGEE. CDR3 amino acids: CASSVGSGGAETQYF. CDR3 bases: TGTGCCAGCAGCGTAGGAAGCGGGGGGGCAGAGACCCAGTACTTC.

The CDR3 reads CASSVEITGETQYF. The DNA of the CDR3 is TGTGCCAGCAGCGTAGAGATAACAGGGGAGACCCAGTACTTC. This rearrangement joins TRBV9 to TRBJ2-5; D perhaps matches TRBD1 (6 bases). The germline gives CDR1 SGDLS, CDR2 YYNGEE. The CDR3 has 14 amino acids. V gave up 0 bases and J gave up 5 bases, with 11 bases separating them.

This clonotype was detected only once. This CDR3 is CASSSGQGDYGYTF. CDR3 nucleotides: TGTGCCAGCAGTTCTGGACAGGGGGACTATGGCTACACCTTC. The V gene is TRBV6-5, the J gene TRBJ1-2, with 10 positions matching TRBD1. CDR3 length: 14 amino acids. CDR1 MNHEY and CDR2 SVGAGI come from the germline V gene. The V and J ends lost 4 bases and 3 bases, in that order; junction bases with no gene match: 2.

The chain is built from TRBV7-9 and TRBJ2-7; 8 bases match TRBD1. CDR3 length: 16 residues. The V gene end was trimmed by 5 bases and the J gene end by 3 bases; junction bases not matched to a gene: 12. From germline, CDR1 is SEHNR and CDR2 FQNEAQ (reference sequence). CDR3 loop: CASSSAGGEYIYEQYF. CDR3 DNA sequence: TGTGCCAGCAGCAGCGCAGGGGGCGAATACATCTACGAGCAGTACTTC. The full variable domain, its missing parts supplied by reference TRBV7-9 and TRBJ2-7, is DTGVSQNPRHKITKRGQNVTFRCDPISEHNRLYWYRQTLGQGPEFLTYFQNEAQLEKSRLLSDRFSAERPKGSFSTLEIQRTEQGDSAMYLCASSSAGGEYIYEQYFGPGTRLTVT.

The chain links TRBV15 to TRBJ2-3, with TRBD2 matching 7 bases. Trimming took 1 base from V and 2 from J; bases not matched to a gene: 3. CDR3 length: 15 amino acids. The V gene's germline CDR1 is LNHNV and CDR2 YYDKDF (reference sequence). The CDR3 nucleotides read TGTGCCACCAGCAGAGGCGGGGACTACACAGATACGCAGTATTTT. It yields the protein CATSRGGDYTDTQYF. Looking up the rest from reference TRBV15 and TRBJ2-3 gives the full variable domain: DAMVIQNPRYQVTQFGKPVTLSCSQTLNHNVMYWYQQKSSQAPKLLFHYYDKDFNNEADTPDNFQSRRPNTSFCFLDIRSPGLGDTAMYLCATSRGGDYTDTQYFGPGTRLTVL.